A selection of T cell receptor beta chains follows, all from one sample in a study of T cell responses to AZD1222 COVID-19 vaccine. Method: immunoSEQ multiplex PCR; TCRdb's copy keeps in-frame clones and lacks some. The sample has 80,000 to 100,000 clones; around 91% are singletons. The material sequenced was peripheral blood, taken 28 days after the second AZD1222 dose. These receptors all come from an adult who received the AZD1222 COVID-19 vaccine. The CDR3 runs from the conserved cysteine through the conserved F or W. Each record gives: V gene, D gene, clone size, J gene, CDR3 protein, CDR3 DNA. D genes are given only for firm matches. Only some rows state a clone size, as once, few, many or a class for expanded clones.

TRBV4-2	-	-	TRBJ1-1	CASSQVMEGVAEAFF	TGTGCCAGCAGCCAAGTTATGGAGGGGGTAGCTGAAGCTTTCTTT
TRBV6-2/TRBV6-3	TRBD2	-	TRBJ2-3	CASSHRTSGSSTDTQYF	TGTGCCAGCAGTCACCGTACTAGCGGGTCTAGCACAGATACGCAGTATTTT
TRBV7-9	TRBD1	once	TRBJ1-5	CASSSTGDQPQHF	TGTGCCAGCAGCTCCACAGGGGATCAGCCCCAGCATTTT
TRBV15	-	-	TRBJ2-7	CATSRDSGRSPYEQYF	TGTGCCACCAGCAGAGATTCTGGGAGGAGTCCTTACGAGCAGTACTTC
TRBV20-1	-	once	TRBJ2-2	CSASMGTGELFF	TGCAGTGCTAGTATGGGCACCGGGGAGCTGTTTTTT
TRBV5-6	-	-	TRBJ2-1	CASRTGQIYNEQFF	TGTGCCAGCAGGACCGGACAGATTTACAATGAGCAGTTCTTC
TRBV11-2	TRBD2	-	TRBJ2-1	CASSFGLAAYNEQFF	TGTGCCAGCAGCTTTGGGCTAGCGGCCTACAATGAGCAGTTCTTC
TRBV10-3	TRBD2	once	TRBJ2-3	CATNSGSTDTQYF	TGTGCCACCAATAGCGGGAGCACAGATACGCAGTATTTT
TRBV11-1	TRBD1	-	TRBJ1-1	CASEPGQGARTEAFF	TGTGCCAGCGAACCGGGACAGGGGGCTAGGACTGAAGCTTTCTTT
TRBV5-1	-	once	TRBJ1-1	CASSPGDYGAFF	TGCGCCAGCAGCCCCGGAGACTATGGAGCTTTCTTT
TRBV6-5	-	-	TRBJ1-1	CASSRTGPSNTEAFF	TGTGCCAGCAGTAGGACGGGACCGTCGAACACTGAAGCTTTCTTT
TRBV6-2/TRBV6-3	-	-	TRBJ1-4	CASSYSWDEKLFF	TGTGCCAGCAGTTACTCTTGGGATGAAAAACTGTTTTTT
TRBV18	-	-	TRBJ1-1	CASSLQMNTEAFF	TGTGCCAGCTCGCTTCAGATGAACACTGAAGCTTTCTTT
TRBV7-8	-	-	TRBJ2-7	CASSRQMSYEQYF	TGTGCCAGCAGCCGACAGATGTCCTACGAGCAGTACTTC
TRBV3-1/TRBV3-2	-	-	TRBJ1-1	CASSPPTRESTEAFF	TGTGCCAGCAGCCCCCCGACAAGGGAATCCACTGAAGCTTTCTTT
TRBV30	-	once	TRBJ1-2	CAWTVVGVYGYTF	TGTGCCTGGACGGTCGTGGGGGTCTATGGCTACACCTTC
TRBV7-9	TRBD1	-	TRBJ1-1	CATNLGQGPNTEAFF	TGTGCCACCAACTTAGGACAGGGACCGAACACTGAAGCTTTCTTT
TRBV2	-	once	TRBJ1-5	CASSSRVNSNQPQHF	TGTGCCAGCAGCTCTAGGGTGAATAGCAATCAGCCCCAGCATTTT
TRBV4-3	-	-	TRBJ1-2	CASSTGWDDYGYTF	TGCGCCAGCAGCACAGGGTGGGACGACTATGGCTACACCTTC
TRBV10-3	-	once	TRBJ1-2	CAIHIEKPGGYGYTF	TGTGCCATCCACATTGAGAAACCTGGGGGCTATGGCTACACCTTC
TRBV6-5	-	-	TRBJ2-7	CASSYRPYVGEQYF	TGTGCCAGCAGTTACCGGCCGTACGTTGGCGAGCAGTACTTC
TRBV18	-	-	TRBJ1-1	CASSPLPNMNTEAFF	TGTGCCAGCTCACCACTTCCGAATATGAACACTGAAGCTTTCTTT
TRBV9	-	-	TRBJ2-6	CASSVDSSFGANVLTF	TGTGCCAGCAGCGTCGACAGCAGTTTTGGGGCCAACGTCCTGACTTTC
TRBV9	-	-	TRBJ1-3	CASSVSEDPSGNTIYF	TGTGCCAGCAGCGTGTCTGAGGATCCCTCTGGAAACACCATATATTTT
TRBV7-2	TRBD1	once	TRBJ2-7	CASSLGHRGYEQYF	TGTGCCAGCAGCTTAGGTCACAGGGGCTACGAGCAGTACTTC
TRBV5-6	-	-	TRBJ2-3	CAGNRAGTDTQYF	TGTGCCGGGAACAGGGCAGGCACAGATACGCAGTATTTT
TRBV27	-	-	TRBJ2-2	CASSFSRTGELFF	TGTGCCAGCAGTTTTTCCCGCACCGGGGAGCTGTTTTTT
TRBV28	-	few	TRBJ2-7	CASSRGYEQYF	TGTGCCAGTAGTAGGGGCTACGAGCAGTACTTC
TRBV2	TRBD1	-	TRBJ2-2	CASREQGAGGELFF	TGTGCCAGCAGGGAACAGGGGGCTGGCGGGGAGCTGTTTTTT
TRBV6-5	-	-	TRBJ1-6	CASSDSYNSPLHF	TGTGCCAGCAGCGACAGTTATAATTCACCCCTCCACTTT
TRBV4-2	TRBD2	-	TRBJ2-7	CASSQDPTSGGDEQYF	TGTGCCAGCAGCCAAGATCCAACTAGCGGGGGGGACGAGCAGTACTTC